This T cell receptor (beta chain) was sequenced in a study of blood T cell repertoires in COVID-19. Study at large: Both acute and convalescent COVID-19 samples were obtained from the United States, Italy and Spain. T cells, B-cell-depleted T cells, or PBMCs supplied cDNA or gDNA.

Original handling: How many nucleated cells were present was estimated from reference gene primer amplification. Profiled with immunoSEQ multiplex PCR; TCRdb holds only in-frame clones, not every one. V and J calls and clone size are copied from that table; D and trimming were computed from the DNA. The sample carries approximately 190,000 clones, under 90% recorded once. Trimming removed 5 bases from V and 10 bases from J, with 27 bases in between. Germline loops: CDR1 SEHNR, CDR2 FQNEAQ (reference sequence). This CDR3 comprises 18 residues. The sample was peripheral blood. V gene TRBV7-9 combines with J gene TRBJ1-6, with D maybe TRBD1 (6 bases). The TCR originated in a man aged 25 to 45 with active or convalescent COVID-19. The CDR3 DNA follows: TGTGCCAGCAGCCGTAGAGGCGGGGGCAGCAGGTTAGAATCACCCCTCCACTTT. The encoded protein is CASSRRGGGSRLESPLHF.